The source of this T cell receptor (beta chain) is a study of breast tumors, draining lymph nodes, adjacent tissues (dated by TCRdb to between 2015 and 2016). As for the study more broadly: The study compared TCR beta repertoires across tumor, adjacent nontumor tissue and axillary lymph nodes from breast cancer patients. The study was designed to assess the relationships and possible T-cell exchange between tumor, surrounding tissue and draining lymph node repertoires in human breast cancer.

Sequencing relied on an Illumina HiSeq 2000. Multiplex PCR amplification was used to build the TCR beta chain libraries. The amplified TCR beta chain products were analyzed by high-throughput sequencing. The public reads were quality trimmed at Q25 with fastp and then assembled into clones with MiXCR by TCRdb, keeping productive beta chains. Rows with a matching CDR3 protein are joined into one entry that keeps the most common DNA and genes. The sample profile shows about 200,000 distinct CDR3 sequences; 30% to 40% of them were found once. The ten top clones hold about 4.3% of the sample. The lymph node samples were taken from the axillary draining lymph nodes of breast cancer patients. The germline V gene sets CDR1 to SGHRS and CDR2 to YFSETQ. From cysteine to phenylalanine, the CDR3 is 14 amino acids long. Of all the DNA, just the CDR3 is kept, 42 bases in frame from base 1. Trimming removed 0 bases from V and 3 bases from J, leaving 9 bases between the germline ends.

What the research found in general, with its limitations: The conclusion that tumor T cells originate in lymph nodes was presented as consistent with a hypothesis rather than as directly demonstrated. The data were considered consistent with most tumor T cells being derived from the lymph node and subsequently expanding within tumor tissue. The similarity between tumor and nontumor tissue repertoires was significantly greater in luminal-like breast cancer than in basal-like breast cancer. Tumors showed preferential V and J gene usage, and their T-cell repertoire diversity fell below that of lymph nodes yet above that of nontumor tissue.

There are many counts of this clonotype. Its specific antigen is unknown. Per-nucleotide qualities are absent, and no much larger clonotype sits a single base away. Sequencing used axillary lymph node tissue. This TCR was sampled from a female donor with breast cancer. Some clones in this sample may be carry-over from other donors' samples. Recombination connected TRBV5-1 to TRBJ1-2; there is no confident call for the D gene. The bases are TGCGCCAGCAGCTTGGATGGAGCCCACTATGGCTACACCTTC. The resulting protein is CASSLDGAHYGYTF.